This T cell receptor (beta chain) was captured in a study of tumor and adjacent non-tumor tissue in lung cancer. Study context: On average, productive TCRbeta reads reached about 4.17 million per sample.

Study-level points and caveats: Shorter survival was associated with higher TCR diversity in tumors. Tumor tissue had significantly higher TCR diversity than normal lung.

This sample's RNA came from whole unsorted tissue. This non-tumor lung sample came from over 3 cm beyond the tumor edge. Chemotherapy-naive patients with new lung cancer underwent thoracic surgery in China, August–late 2014. Three rounds of nested PCR, following a modified ARM-PCR protocol, produced the TCRbeta library. TCRdb reprocessed the multiplex PCR reads with MiXCR, giving one entry per CDR3 protein. The sample gives approximately 120,000 distinct CDR3 sequences, about 63% of which show up once; 15% to 20% is in the top ten. As regards this clonotype: Its target is unknown. The junction does not match germline at one end; this may be a read error.

The germline V gene has CDR1 ENHRY and CDR2 SYGVKD. The length of the CDR3 is 11 residues. The chain links TRBV10-3 to TRBJ2-5; D call uncertain. The sequenced material came from distant non-tumor lung tissue. This clonotype was sampled from a man in his 60s with non-small cell lung cancer. CDR3 DNA sequence: TGTGCCATCATTGAGAGTGTGACCCAGTACTTC. It yields the protein CAIIESVTQYF.